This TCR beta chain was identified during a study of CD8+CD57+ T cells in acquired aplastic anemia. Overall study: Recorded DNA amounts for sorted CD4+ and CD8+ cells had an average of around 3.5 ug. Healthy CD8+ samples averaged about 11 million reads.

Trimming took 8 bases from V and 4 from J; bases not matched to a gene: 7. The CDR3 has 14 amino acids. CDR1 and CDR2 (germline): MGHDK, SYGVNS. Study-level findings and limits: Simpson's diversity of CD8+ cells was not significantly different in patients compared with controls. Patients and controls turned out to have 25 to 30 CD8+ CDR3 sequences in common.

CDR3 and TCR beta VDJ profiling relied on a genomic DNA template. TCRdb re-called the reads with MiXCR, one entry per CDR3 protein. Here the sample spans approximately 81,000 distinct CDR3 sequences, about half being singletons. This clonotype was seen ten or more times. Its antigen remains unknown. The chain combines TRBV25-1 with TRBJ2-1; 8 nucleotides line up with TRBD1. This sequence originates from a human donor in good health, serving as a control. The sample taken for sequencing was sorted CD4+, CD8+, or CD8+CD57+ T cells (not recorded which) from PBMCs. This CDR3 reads CASHPDRAYNEQFF. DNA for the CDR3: TGTGCCAGCCACCCGGACAGGGCTTACAATGAGCAGTTCTTC.